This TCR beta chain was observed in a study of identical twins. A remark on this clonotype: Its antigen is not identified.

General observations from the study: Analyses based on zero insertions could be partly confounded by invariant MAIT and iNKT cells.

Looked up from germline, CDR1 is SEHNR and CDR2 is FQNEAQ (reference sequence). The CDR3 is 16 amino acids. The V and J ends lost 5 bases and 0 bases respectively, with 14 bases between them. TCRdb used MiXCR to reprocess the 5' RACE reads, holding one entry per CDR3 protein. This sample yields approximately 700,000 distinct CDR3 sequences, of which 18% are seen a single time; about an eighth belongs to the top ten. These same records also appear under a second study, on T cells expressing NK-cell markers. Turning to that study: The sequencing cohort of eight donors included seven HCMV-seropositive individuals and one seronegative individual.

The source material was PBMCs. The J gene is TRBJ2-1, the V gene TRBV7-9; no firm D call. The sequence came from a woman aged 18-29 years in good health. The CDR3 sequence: CASSDLSYLSYNEQFF. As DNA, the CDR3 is TGTGCCAGCAGCGATCTCAGTTATCTCTCCTACAATGAGCAGTTCTTC.